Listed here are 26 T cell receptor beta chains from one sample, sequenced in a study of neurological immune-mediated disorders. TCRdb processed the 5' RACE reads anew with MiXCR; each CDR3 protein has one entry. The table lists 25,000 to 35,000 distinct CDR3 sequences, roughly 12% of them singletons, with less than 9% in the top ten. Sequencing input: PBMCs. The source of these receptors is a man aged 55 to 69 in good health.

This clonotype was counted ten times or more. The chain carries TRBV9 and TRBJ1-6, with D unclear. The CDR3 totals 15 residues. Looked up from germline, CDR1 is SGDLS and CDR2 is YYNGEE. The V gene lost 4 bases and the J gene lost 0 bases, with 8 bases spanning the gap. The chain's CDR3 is CASSLQDSYNSPLHF. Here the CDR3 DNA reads TGTGCCAGCAGCCTTCAAGACTCCTATAATTCACCCCTCCACTTT.

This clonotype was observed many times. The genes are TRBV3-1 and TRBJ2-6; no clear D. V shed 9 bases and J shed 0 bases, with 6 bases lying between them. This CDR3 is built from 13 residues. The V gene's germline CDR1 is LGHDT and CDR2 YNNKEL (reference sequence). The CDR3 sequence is CASTSSGANVLTF. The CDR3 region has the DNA TGTGCCAGTACAAGCTCTGGGGCCAACGTCCTGACTTTC. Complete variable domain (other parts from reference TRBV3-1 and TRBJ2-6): DTAVSQTPKYLVTQMGNDKSIKCEQNLGHDTMYWYKQDSKKFLKIMFSYNNKELIINETVPNRFSPKSPDKAHLNLHINSLELGDSAVYFCASTSSGANVLTFGAGSRLTVL.

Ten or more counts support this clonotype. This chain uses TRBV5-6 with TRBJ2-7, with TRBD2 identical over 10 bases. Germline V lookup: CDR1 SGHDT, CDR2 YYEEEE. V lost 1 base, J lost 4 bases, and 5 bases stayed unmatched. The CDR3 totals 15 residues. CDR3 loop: CASSLIGTSEYEQYF. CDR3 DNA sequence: TGTGCCAGCAGCTTGATCGGGACTAGCGAGTACGAGCAGTACTTC. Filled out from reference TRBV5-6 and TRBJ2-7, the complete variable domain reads DAGVTQSPTHLIKTRGQQVTLRCSPKSGHDTVSWYQQALGQGPQFIFQYYEEEERQRGNFPDRFSGHQFPNYSSELNVNALLLGDSALYLCASSLIGTSEYEQYFGPGTRLTVT.

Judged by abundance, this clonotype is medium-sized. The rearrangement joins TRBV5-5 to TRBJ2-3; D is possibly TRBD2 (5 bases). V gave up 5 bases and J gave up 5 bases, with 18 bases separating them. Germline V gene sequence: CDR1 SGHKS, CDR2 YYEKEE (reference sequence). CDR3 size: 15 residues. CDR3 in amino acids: CASSFRGSRGDTQYF. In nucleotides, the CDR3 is TGTGCCAGCAGTTTTAGAGGGTCTCGGGGAGATACGCAGTATTTT.

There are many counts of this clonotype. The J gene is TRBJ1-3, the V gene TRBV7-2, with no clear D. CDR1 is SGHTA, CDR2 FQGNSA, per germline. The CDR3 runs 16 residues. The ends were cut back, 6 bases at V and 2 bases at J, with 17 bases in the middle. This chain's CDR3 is CASSYNPGNTGNTIYF. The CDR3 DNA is TGTGCCAGCAGTTACAACCCCGGGAATACTGGAAACACCATATATTTT.

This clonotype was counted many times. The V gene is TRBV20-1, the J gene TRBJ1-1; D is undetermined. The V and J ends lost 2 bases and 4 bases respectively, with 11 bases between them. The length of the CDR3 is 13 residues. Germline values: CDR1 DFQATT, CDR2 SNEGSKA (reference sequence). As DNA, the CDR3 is TGCAGTGCTAGAATTGGGAGGTCCACTGAAGCTTTCTTT. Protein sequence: CSARIGRSTEAFF.

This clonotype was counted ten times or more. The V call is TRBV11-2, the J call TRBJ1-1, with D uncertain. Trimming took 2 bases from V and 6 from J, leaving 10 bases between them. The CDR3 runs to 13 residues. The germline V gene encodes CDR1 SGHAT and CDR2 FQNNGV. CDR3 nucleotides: TGTGCCAGCAGCTTATCTAGGGTCGCTGAAGCTTTCTTT. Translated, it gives CASSLSRVAEAFF.

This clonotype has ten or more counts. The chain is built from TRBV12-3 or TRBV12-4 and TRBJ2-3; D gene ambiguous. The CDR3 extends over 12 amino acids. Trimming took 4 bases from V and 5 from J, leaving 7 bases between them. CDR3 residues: CASSSLGDTQYF. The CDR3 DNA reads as TGTGCCAGCAGTTCGTTGGGAGATACGCAGTATTTT.

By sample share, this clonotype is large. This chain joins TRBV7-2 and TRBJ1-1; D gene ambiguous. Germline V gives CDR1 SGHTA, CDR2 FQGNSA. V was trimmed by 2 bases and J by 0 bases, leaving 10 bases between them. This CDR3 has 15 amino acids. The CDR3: CASSLPPRMNTEAFF. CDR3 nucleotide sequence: TGTGCCAGCAGCTTACCACCCCGCATGAACACTGAAGCTTTCTTT. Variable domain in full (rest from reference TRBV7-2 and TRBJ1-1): GAGVSQSPSNKVTEKGKDVELRCDPISGHTALYWYRQSLGQGLEFLIYFQGNSAPDKSGLPSDRFSAERTGGSVSTLTIQRTQQEDSAVYLCASSLPPRMNTEAFFGQGTRLTVV.

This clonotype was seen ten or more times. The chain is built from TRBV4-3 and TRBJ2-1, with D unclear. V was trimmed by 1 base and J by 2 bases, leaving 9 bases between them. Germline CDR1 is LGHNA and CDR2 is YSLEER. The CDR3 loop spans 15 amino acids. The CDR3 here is CASSQVQNPYNEQFF. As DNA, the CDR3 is TGCGCCAGCAGCCAAGTTCAAAACCCCTACAATGAGCAGTTCTTC.

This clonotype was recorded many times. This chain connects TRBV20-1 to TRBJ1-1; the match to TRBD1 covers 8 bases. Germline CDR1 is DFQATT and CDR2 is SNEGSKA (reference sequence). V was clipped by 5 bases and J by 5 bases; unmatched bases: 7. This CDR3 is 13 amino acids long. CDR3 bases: TGCAGTGCTGTACAGGGGGTGAGAACTGAAGCTTTCTTT. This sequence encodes CSAVQGVRTEAFF.

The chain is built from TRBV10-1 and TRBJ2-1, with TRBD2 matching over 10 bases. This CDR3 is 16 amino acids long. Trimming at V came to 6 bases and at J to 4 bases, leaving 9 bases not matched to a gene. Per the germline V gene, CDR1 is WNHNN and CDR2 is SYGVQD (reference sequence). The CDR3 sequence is CASRLKREGPYNEQFF. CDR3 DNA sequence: TGCGCCAGCAGACTAAAGCGGGAGGGTCCTTACAATGAGCAGTTCTTC.

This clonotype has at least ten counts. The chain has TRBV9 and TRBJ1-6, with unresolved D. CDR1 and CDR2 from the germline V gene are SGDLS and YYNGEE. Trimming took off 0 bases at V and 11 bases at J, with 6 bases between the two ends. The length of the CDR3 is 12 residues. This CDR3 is CASSVEGTPLHF. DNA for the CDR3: TGTGCCAGCAGCGTAGAGGGAACACCCCTCCACTTT.

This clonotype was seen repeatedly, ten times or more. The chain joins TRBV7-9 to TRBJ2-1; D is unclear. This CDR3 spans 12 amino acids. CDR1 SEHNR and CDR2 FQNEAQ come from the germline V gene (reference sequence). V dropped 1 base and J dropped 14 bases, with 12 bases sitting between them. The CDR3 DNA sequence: TGTGCCAGCAGCTTAGGGCCAGATTGGGAGTTCTTC. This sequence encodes CASSLGPDWEFF.

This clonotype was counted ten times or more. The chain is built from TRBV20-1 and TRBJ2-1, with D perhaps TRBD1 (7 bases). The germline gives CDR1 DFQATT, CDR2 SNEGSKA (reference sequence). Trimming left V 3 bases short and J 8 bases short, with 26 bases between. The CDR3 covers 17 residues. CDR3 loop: CSASQSRGTQGGDEQFF. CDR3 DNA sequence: TGCAGTGCTAGCCAGTCTCGGGGGACCCAGGGGGGCGATGAGCAGTTCTTC.

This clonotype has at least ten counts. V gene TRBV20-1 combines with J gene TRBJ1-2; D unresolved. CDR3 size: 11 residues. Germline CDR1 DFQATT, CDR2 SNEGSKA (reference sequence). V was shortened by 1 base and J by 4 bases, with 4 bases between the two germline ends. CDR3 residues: CSARVPYGYTF. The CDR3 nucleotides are TGCAGTGCTAGAGTACCCTATGGCTACACCTTC.

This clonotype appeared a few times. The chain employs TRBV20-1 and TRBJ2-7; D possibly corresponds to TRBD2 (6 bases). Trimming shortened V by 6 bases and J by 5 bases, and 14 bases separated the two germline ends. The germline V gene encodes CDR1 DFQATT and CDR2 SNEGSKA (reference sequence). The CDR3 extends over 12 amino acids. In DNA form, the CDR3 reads TGCAGTGCCTTCGGGAGCCTTCACGAGCAGTACTTC. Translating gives CSAFGSLHEQYF.

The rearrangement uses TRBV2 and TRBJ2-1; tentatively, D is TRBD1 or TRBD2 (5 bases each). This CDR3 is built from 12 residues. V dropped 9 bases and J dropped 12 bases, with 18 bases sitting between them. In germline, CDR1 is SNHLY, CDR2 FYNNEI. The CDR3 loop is CASVGAGSGQFF. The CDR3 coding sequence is TGTGCCAGTGTCGGGGCAGGGTCCGGGCAGTTCTTC. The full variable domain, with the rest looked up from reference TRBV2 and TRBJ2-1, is EPEVTQTPSHQVTQMGQEVILRCVPISNHLYFYWYRQILGQKVEFLVSFYNNEISEKSEIFDDQFSVERPDGSNFTLKIRSTKLEDSAMYFCASVGAGSGQFFGPGTRLTVL.

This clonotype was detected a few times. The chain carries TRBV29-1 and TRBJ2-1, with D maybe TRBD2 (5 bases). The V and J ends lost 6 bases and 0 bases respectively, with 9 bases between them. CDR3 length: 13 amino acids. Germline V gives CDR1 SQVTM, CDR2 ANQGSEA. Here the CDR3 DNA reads TGCAGCGTCCAGACTATCTCCTACAATGAGCAGTTCTTC. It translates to CSVQTISYNEQFF.

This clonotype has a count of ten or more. CDR3 DNA: TGTGCCAGCAGTATCCGCGTAGGACAAATTAGCACAGATACGCAGTATTTT. Translating gives CASSIRVGQISTDTQYF. The chain combines TRBV6-6 with TRBJ2-3, with D perhaps TRBD1 (5 bases). V lost 5 bases, J lost 0 bases, and 18 bases lay in between. The length of the CDR3 is 17 residues. Germline CDR1 is MNHNY and CDR2 is SVGAGI (reference sequence).

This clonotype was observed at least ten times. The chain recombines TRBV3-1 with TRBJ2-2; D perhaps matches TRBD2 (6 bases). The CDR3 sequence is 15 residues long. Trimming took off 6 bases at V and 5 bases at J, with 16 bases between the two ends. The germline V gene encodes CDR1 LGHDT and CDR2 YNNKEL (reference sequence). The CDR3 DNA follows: TGTGCCAGCAGTCCGGAGGGGAGGCTAACCGGGGAGCTGTTTTTT. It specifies CASSPEGRLTGELFF.

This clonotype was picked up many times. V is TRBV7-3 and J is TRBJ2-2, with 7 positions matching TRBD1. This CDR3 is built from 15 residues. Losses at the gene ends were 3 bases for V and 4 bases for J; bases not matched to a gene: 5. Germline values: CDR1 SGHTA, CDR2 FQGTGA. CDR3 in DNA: TGTGCCAGCAGCTTGGGGCAGGGGGTCACCGGGGAGCTGTTTTTT. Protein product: CASSLGQGVTGELFF.

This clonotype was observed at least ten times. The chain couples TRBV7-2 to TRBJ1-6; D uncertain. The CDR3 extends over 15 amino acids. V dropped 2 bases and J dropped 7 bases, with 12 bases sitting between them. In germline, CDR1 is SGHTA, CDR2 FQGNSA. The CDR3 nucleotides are TGTGCCAGCAGCTTATCTAACCTCTCGAATTCACCCCTCCACTTT. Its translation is CASSLSNLSNSPLHF.

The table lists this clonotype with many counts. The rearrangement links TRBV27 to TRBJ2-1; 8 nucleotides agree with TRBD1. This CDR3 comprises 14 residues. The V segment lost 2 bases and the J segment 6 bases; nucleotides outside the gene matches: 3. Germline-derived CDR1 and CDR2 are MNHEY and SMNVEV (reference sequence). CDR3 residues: CASSLQGASNEQFF. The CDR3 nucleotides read TGTGCCAGCAGTTTACAGGGGGCGAGCAATGAGCAGTTCTTC.

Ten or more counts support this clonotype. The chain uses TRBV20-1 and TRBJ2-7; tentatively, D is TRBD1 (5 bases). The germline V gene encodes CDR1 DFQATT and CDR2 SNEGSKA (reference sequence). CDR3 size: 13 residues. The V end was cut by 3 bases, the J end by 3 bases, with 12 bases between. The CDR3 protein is CSARSGFRYEQYF. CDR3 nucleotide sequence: TGCAGTGCTAGGTCAGGGTTTCGCTACGAGCAGTACTTC.

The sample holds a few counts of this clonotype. CDR3 amino acids: CASSFVGTSGVGEQFF. CDR3 bases: TGTGCCAGCAGCTTCGTCGGGACTAGCGGAGTGGGAGAGCAGTTCTTC. The chain uses TRBV7-2 and TRBJ2-1, with 11 bases that match TRBD2. V shed 3 bases, J shed 10 bases, and the junction held 11 bases outside the gene matches. Germline V CDR1 and CDR2: SGHTA, FQGNSA. CDR3 length equals 16 residues. Together with reference TRBV7-2 and TRBJ2-1, the CDR3 gives the full variable domain: GAGVSQSPSNKVTEKGKDVELRCDPISGHTALYWYRQSLGQGLEFLIYFQGNSAPDKSGLPSDRFSAERTGGSVSTLTIQRTQQEDSAVYLCASSFVGTSGVGEQFFGPGTRLTVL.